This T cell receptor (beta chain) was recovered during a study of CD8 T cells in ankylosing spondylitis. The study's findings and limits: Researchers reportedly found disease-linked clones significantly enriched in matched ankylosing spondylitis synovial fluid. Disease-linked clones had a CD8+ phenotype and relatively low frequency in peripheral blood. Characteristic, it appeared, of ankylosing spondylitis blood was a TCR beta motif of several highly homologous variants. Earlier studies detected some motif variants in reactive arthritis synovial fluid and blood.

Construction of TCR beta libraries was performed using quantitative 5'-RACE with molecular barcodes. TCRdb called the 5' RACE reads again in MiXCR, with one record for every CDR3 protein. The sample includes about 330,000 distinct CDR3 sequences, 6.5% to 10% of them seen just once. This clonotype was detected ten times or more. The target antigen is unknown. Sequenced input: blood, either unsorted or a sorted T cell fraction (not recorded which). This receptor was obtained from a male donor with ankylosing spondylitis.

CDR3 DNA: TGTGCCAGCAGCCCGGTCGAAGAGAACACTGAAGCTTTCTTT. It is translated as CASSPVEENTEAFF. The chain carries TRBV21-1 and TRBJ1-1. TRBV21-1 is a pseudogene. CDR3 length equals 14 residues.